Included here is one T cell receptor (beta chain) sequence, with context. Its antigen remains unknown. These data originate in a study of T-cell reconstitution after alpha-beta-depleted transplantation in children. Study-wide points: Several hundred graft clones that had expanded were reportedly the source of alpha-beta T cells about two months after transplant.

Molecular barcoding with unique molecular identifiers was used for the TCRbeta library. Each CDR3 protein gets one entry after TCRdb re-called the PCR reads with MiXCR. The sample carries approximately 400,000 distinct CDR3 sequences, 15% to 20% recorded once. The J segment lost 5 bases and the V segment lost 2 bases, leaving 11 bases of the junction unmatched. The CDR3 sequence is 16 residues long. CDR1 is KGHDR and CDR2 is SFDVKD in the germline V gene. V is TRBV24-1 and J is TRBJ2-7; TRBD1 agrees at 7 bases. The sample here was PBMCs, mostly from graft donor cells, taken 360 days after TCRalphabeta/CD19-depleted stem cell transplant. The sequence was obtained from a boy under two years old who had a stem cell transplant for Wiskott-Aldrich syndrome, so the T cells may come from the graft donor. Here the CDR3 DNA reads TGTGCCACCAGTGATTCCGGACAGGTGAGTCGGAACGAGCAGTACTTC. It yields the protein CATSDSGQVSRNEQYF.